This section outlines one TCR beta chain sequence together with its context. Antigen unknown. The PCR had 60 Vbeta and 13 Jbeta primers. Clones were sequenced by immunoSEQ multiplex PCR, and TCRdb holds only the in-frame ones, with some missing. This sample has 110,000 or so clones; over 70% occur once, and the top ten carry more than 9%. This sample was included in a study of cytomegalovirus exposure and HLA in healthy donors. Findings and caveats of the study: Roughly 170 TCR beta chains were listed as cytomegalovirus-associated. Most TCR sequences were seen very rarely across donors, but some public TCRs occurred in many. When the data were analyzed later, several of the most significant clusters appeared to be linked to common viral pathogens. A later analysis revealed that TCR association rates differed between HLA loci, peaking at DRB1 and bottoming out at HLA-C.

Germline lookup yields CDR1 SQVTM and CDR2 ANQGSEA. V was pared by 2 bases and J by 0 bases, with 8 bases between. The CDR3 consists of 14 residues. The chain has TRBV29-1 and TRBJ2-1; D remains ambiguous. Material: PBMCs. This sequence originates from a woman aged 45-60 years in good health and CMV-seropositive. CDR3 DNA: TGCAGCGTTGAAATTACTTACTCCTACAATGAGCAGTTCTTC. Its translation is CSVEITYSYNEQFF.